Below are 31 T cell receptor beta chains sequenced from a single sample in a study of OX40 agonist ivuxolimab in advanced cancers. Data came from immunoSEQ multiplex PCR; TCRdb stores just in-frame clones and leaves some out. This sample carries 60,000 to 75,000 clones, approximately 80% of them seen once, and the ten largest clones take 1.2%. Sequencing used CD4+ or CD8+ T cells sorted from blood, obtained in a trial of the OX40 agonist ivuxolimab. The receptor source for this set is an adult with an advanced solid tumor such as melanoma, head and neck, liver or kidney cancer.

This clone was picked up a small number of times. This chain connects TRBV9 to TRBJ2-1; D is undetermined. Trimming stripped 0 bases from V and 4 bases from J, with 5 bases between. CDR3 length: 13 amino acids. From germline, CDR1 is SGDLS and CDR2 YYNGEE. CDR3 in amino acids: CASSVAVYNEQFF. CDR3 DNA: TGTGCCAGCAGCGTAGCTGTTTACAATGAGCAGTTCTTC.

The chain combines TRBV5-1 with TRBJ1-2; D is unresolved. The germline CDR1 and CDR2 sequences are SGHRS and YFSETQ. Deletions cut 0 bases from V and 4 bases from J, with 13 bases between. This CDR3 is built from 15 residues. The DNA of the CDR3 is TGCGCCAGCAGCTTGGAAGGAACGGCCTTCTATGGCTACACCTTC. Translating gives CASSLEGTAFYGYTF.

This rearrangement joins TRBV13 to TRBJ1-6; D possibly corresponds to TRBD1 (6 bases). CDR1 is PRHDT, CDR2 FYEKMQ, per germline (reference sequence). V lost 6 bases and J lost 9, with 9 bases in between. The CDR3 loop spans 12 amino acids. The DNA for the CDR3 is TGTGCCAGCAGGCTCAGGGGTTCACCCCTCCACTTT. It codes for CASRLRGSPLHF.

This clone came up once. The CDR3 bases are TGTGCCAGCAGTCCCGGGACAGGGATGACAAACACCATATATTTT. Residues: CASSPGTGMTNTIYF. The J gene is TRBJ1-3, the V gene TRBV6-5; 9 bases are shared with TRBD1. The CDR3 length is 15 residues. CDR1 and CDR2 (germline): MNHEY, SVGAGI. Losses at the gene ends were 5 bases for V and 6 bases for J; bases not matched to a gene: 8.

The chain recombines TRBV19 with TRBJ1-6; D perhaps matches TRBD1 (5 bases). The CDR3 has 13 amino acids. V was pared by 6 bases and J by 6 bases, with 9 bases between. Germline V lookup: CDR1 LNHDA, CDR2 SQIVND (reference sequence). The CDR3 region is CASRQDPNSPLHF. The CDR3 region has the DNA TGTGCCAGTAGACAGGACCCTAATTCACCCCTCCACTTT.

The CDR3 DNA reads as TGTGCCAGCAGCCCTACTAGCGGGACATACAATGAGCAGTTCTTC. Protein product: CASSPTSGTYNEQFF. The rearrangement uses TRBV7-3 and TRBJ2-1; the match to TRBD2 covers 10 bases. The CDR3 spans 15 residues. Germline CDR1 reads SGHTA; CDR2 reads FQGTGA. Trimming cost V 5 bases and J 4 bases; bases outside gene matches: 5.

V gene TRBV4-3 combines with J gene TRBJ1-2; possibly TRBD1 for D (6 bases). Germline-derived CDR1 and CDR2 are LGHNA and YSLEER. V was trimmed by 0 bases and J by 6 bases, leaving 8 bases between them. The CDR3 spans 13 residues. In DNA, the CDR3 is TGCGCCAGCAGCCAAGACCGGACAGATGGCTACACCTTC. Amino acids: CASSQDRTDGYTF.

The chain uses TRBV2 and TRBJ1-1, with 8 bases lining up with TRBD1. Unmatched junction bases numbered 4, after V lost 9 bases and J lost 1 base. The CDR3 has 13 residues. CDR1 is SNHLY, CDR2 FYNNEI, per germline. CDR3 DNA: TGTGCCAGTGGACAGGGAGAGAACACTGAAGCTTTCTTT. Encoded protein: CASGQGENTEAFF.

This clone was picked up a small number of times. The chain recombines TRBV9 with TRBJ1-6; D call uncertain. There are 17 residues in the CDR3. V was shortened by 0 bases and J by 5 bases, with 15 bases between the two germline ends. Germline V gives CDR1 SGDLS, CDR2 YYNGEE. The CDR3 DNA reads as TGTGCCAGCAGCGTAGATCTGAGGAGCCCAGATAATTCACCCCTCCACTTT. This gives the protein CASSVDLRSPDNSPLHF. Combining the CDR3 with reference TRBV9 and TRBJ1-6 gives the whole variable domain DSGVTQTPKHLITATGQRVTLRCSPRSGDLSVYWYQQSLDQGLQFLIQYYNGEERAKGNILERFSAQQFPDLHSELNLSSLELGDSALYFCASSVDLRSPDNSPLHFGNGTRLTVT.

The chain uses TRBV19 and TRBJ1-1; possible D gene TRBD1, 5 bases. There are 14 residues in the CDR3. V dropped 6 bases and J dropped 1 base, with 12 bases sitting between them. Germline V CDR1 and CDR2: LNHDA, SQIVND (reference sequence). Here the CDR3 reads CASSTTGGNTEAFF. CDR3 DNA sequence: TGTGCCAGTAGCACCACGGGGGGGAACACTGAAGCTTTCTTT.

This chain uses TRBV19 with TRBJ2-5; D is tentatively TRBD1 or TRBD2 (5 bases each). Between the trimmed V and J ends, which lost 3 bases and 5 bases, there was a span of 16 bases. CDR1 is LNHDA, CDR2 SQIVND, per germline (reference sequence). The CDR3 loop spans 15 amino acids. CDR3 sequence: CASSIRVPWGETQYF. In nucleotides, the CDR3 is TGTGCCAGTAGTATTCGGGTGCCCTGGGGGGAGACCCAGTACTTC.

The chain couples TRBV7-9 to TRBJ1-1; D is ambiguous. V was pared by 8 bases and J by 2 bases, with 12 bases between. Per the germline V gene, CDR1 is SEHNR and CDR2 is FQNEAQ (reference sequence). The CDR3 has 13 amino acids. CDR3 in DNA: TGTGCCAGCGGTCTTTATGGTAACACTGAAGCTTTCTTT. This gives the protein CASGLYGNTEAFF.

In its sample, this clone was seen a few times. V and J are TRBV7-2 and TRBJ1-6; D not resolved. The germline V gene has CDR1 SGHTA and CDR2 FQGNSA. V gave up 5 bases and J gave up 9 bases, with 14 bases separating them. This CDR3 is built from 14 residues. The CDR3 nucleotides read TGTGCCAGCAGCCCGGGAGATCCGGGTTCACCCCTCCACTTT. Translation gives CASSPGDPGSPLHF.

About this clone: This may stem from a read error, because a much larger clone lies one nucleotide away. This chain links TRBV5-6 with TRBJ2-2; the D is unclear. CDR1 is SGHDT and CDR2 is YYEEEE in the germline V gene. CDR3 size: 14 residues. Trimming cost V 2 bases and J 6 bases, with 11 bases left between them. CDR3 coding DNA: TGTGCCAGCAGCTTCAAGAGACTGGCCGGGGAGCTGTTTTTT. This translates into CASSFKRLAGELFF. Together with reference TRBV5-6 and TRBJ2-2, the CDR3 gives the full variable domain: DAGVTQSPTHLIKTRGQQVTLRCSPKSGHDTVSWYQQALGQGPQFIFQYYEEEERQRGNFPDRFSGHQFPNYSSELNVNALLLGDSALYLCASSFKRLAGELFFGEGSRLTVL.

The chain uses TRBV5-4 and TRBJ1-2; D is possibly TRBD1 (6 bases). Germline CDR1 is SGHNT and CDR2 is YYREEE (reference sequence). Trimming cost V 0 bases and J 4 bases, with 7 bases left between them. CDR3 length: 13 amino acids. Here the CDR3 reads CASSLVGGYGYTF. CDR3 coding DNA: TGTGCCAGCAGCTTGGTAGGGGGCTATGGCTACACCTTC.

This chain's CDR3 is CASSYRVHYGYTF. The CDR3 DNA sequence: TGTGCCAGCAGTTACAGGGTCCACTATGGCTACACCTTC. The chain combines TRBV6-5 with TRBJ1-2, with D uncertain. CDR1 is MNHEY and CDR2 is SVGAGI in the germline V gene. Trimming removed 2 bases from V and 3 bases from J, with 7 bases in between. The CDR3 is 13 amino acids.

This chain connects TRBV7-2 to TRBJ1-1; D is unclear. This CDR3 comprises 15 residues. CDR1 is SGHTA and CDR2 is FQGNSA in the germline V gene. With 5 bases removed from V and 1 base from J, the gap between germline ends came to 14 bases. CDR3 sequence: CASSGRLTANTEAFF. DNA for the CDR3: TGTGCCAGCAGCGGGCGGCTGACCGCGAACACTGAAGCTTTCTTT.

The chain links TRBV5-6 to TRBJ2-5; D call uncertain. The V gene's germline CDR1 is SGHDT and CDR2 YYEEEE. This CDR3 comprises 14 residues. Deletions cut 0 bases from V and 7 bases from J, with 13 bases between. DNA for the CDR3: TGTGCCAGCAGCTTGGACGGGCCGAAGGGGACCCAGTACTTC. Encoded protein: CASSLDGPKGTQYF.

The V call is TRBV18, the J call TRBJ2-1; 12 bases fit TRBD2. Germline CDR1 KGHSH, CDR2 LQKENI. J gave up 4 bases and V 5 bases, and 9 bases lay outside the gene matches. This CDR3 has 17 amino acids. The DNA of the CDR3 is TGTGCCAGCTCAGCCCAACTAGCGGGGGGCCTGTACAATGAGCAGTTCTTC. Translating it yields CASSAQLAGGLYNEQFF.

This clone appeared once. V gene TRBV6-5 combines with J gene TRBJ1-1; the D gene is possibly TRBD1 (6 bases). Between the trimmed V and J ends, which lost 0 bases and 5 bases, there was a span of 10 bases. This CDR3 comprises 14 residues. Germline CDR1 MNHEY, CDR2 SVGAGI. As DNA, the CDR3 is TGTGCCAGCAGTTACTCAAGAACAGGGACTGAAGCTTTCTTT. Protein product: CASSYSRTGTEAFF.

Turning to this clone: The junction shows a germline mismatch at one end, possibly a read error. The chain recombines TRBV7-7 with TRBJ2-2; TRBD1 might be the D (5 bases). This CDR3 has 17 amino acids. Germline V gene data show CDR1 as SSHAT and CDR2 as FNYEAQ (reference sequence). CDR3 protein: CASSAIQTDRNTGELFF. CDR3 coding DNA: TGTGCTAGCAGCGCCATACAGACTGACAGAAACACCGGGGAGCTGTTTTTT.

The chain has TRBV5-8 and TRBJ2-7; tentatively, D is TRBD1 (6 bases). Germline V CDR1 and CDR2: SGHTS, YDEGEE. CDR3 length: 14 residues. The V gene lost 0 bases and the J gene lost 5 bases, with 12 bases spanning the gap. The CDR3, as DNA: TGTGCCAGCAGCTTGGAACAGGGAAGAGACGAGCAGTACTTC. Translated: CASSLEQGRDEQYF.

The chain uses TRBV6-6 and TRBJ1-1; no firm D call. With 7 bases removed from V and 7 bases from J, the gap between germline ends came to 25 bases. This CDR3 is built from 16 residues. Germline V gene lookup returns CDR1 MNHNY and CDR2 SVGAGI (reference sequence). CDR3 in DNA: TGTGCCAGCACCCCCGGTGGGTGGGCGAGCAACGGTGAAGCTTTCTTT. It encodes CASTPGGWASNGEAFF.

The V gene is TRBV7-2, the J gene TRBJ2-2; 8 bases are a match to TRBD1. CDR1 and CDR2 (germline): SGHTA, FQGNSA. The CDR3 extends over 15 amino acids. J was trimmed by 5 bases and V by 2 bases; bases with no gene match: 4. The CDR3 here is CASSLPRGQTGELFF. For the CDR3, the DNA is TGTGCCAGCAGCTTACCCAGGGGGCAAACCGGGGAGCTGTTTTTT.

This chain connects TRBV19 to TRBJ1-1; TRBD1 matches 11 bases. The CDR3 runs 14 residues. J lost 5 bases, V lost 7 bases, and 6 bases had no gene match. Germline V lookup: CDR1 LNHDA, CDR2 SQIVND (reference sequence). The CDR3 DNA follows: TGTGCCAGTATCGGACAGGGGGCTCGAACTGAAGCTTTCTTT. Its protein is CASIGQGARTEAFF.

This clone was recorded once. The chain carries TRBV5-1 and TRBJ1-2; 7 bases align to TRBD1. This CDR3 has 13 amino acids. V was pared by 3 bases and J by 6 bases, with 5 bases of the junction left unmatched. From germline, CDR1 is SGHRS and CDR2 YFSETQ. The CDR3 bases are TGCGCCAGCAGCTCACCGACAGGGAATGGCTACACCTTC. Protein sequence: CASSSPTGNGYTF.

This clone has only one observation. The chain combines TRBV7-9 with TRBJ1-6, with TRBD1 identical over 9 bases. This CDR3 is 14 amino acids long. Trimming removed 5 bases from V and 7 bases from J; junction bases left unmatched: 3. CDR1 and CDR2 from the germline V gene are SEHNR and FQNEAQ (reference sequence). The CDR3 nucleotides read TGTGCCAGCAGCCTTGACAGGGGGAATTCACCCCTCCACTTT. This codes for CASSLDRGNSPLHF.

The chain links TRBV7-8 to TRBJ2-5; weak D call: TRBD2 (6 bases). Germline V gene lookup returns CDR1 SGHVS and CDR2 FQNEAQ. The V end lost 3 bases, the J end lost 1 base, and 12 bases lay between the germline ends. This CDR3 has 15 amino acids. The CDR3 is CASSFTEGPQETQYF. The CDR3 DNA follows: TGTGCCAGCAGCTTTACGGAGGGCCCCCAAGAGACCCAGTACTTC.

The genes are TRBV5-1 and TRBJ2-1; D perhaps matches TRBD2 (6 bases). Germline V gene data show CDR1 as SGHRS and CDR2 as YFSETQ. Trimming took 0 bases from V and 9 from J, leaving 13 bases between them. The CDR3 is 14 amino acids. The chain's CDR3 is CASSLELASGEQFF. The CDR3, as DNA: TGCGCCAGCAGCTTGGAACTAGCAAGTGGTGAGCAGTTCTTC.

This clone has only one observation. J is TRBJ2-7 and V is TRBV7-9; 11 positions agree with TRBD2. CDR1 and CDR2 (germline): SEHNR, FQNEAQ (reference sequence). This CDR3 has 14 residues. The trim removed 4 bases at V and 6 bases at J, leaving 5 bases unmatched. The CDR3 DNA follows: TGTGCCAGCAGCTCACTAGCGGGGGTAAGCGAGCAGTACTTC. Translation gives CASSSLAGVSEQYF.

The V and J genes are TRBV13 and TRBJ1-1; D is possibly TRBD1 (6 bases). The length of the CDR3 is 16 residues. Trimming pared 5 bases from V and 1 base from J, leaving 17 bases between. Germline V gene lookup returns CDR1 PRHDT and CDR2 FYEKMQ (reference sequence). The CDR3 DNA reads TGTGCCAGCAGCCTAGCGTGGGGGCAGCGGAACACTGAAGCTTTCTTT. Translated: CASSLAWGQRNTEAFF.